This T cell receptor beta chain was obtained from a study of CD8+CD57+ T cells in acquired aplastic anemia. Study information: Sorted cells (CD4+ and CD8+) yielded DNA amounts that averaged around 3.1 ug. Mean read depth for CD4+ cells from healthy donors was about 9.9 million.

Profiles of TCR beta VDJ and CDR3 were generated from a genomic DNA template. MiXCR, run by TCRdb on the reads, gives a single entry per CDR3 protein. The table has roughly 200,000 distinct CDR3 sequences, over 60% seen once. This clonotype occurred many times. Its cognate antigen is unknown. Points from the study as a whole: Patients and controls turned out to have roughly 30 CD8+ CDR3 sequences in common.

V shed 5 bases and J shed 4 bases, with 14 bases lying between them. Germline V lookup: CDR1 MNHEY, CDR2 SVGAGI. The CDR3 has 14 amino acids. This receptor was identified in a human donor in good health. Sequenced input: sorted CD4+, CD8+, or CD8+CD57+ T cells (not recorded which) from PBMCs. The rearrangement links TRBV6-5 to TRBJ1-2; a possible D gene is TRBD1 (5 bases). CDR3 region: CASSVLPGAYGYTF. CDR3 sequence (DNA): TGTGCCAGCAGTGTTCTGCCCGGGGCCTATGGCTACACCTTC.